This T cell receptor (beta chain) was documented in a study of spatial heterogeneity in lung cancer. Study results and limitations: Blood showed ubiquitous tumor TCRs more often at resection than at routine follow-up.

The CDR3 has 15 residues. Losses at the gene ends were 5 bases for V and 2 bases for J; bases not matched to a gene: 5. This clonotype was seen many times. What it binds is not known. Regarding time point: sample taken at primary tumor resection. Unsorted whole RNA samples from tumor, nontumor lung or frozen PBMC were sequenced. Every molecule of TCR cDNA had its own unique molecular identifier. TCRdb re-called the 5' RACE reads through MiXCR, storing one row per CDR3 protein. The sample holds around 63,000 distinct CDR3 sequences, about 5.9% seen once. The rearrangement links TRBV12-3 or TRBV12-4 to TRBJ2-3; the match to TRBD2 covers 9 bases. The TCR sequence derives from a female donor with early-stage non-small cell lung cancer. This specimen consisted of PBMCs, obtained at surgery. Written as DNA, the CDR3 is TGTGCCAGCAGTCATAGCGGGGGCGTCACAGATACGCAGTATTTT. It yields the protein CASSHSGGVTDTQYF.